The 24 T cell receptor beta chains in this list originate from one sample, sequenced in a study of OX40 agonist ivuxolimab in advanced cancers. Sequencing used immunoSEQ multiplex PCR; TCRdb keeps in-frame clones, though not all of them. The data hold about 77,000 clones, with more than 70% observed a single time. The sequencing here drew on CD4+ or CD8+ T cells sorted from blood, taken in a trial of the OX40 agonist ivuxolimab. These receptors all come from an adult with an advanced solid tumor such as melanoma, head and neck, liver or kidney cancer.

The gene calls are TRBV4-1 and TRBJ1-2; D is perhaps TRBD1 (6 bases). The CDR3 length is 14 residues. Trimming removed 2 bases from V and 2 bases from J, with 9 bases in between. Germline values: CDR1 MGHRA, CDR2 YSYEKL. The CDR3 loop reads CASSQPGQNYGYTF. The CDR3 DNA follows: TGCGCCAGCAGCCAACCGGGACAAAACTATGGCTACACCTTC.

The chain uses TRBV7-2 and TRBJ2-1; 8 bases agree with TRBD1. The CDR3 has 15 amino acids. CDR1 is SGHTA, CDR2 FQGNSA, per germline. With 1 base clipped from V and 4 bases from J, the junction kept 3 bases outside the gene matches. The CDR3 region has the DNA TGTGCCAGCAGCTTAGACAGGGGGTGGTACAATGAGCAGTTCTTC. Its translation: CASSLDRGWYNEQFF.

The chain carries TRBV6-1 and TRBJ1-5; no firm D call. V lost 1 base to trimming and J lost 6 bases, with 13 bases between them. The CDR3 spans 15 residues. Per the germline V gene, CDR1 is MNHNS and CDR2 is SASEGT. DNA for the CDR3: TGTGCCAGCAGTGAAGAGTTGAGGGTTACTCAGCCCCAGCATTTT. Translating gives CASSEELRVTQPQHF.

In its sample, this clone ranks as medium-sized. This chain joins TRBV10-2 and TRBJ1-5, with D unclear. Trimming shortened V by 0 bases and J by 6 bases, and 6 bases separated the two germline ends. In germline, CDR1 is WSHSY, CDR2 SAAADI. The CDR3 extends over 13 amino acids. In DNA form, the CDR3 reads TGCGCCAGCAGTGAGTCGTGGGTTCAGCCCCAGCATTTT. This codes for CASSESWVQPQHF.

The V call is TRBV25-1, the J call TRBJ1-5; D gene uncertain. The V gene's germline CDR1 is MGHDK and CDR2 SYGVNS. V dropped 1 base and J dropped 0 bases, with 7 bases sitting between them. The CDR3 contains 15 residues. In nucleotides, the CDR3 is TGTGCCAGCAGTGAATCGTCGGTTAGCAATCAGCCCCAGCATTTT. Its protein is CASSESSVSNQPQHF. The full variable domain, in which reference TRBV25-1 and TRBJ1-5 provide the parts outside the CDR3, is EADIYQTPRYLVIGTGKKITLECSQTMGHDKMYWYQQDPGMELHLIHYSYGVNSTEKGDLSSESTVSRIRTEHFPLTLESARPSHTSQYLCASSESSVSNQPQHFGDGTRLSIL.

The chain carries TRBV25-1 and TRBJ1-4, with 8 nucleotides matching TRBD1. Germline-derived CDR1 and CDR2 are MGHDK and SYGVNS. There are 14 residues in the CDR3. Trimming removed 5 bases from V and 6 bases from J; junction bases left unmatched: 5. The CDR3 here is CASSPQGAHEKLFF. The DNA of the CDR3 is TGTGCCAGCAGTCCTCAGGGGGCCCATGAAAAACTGTTTTTT.

This chain joins TRBV5-1 and TRBJ2-3; the match to TRBD2 covers 11 bases. The CDR3 runs to 18 residues. The trim removed 4 bases at V and 4 bases at J, leaving 14 bases unmatched. Germline assignment: CDR1 SGHRS and CDR2 YFSETQ. The CDR3 protein is CASSGTFLAGGLADTQYF. The CDR3 DNA follows: TGCGCCAGCAGCGGGACCTTCCTAGCGGGAGGATTGGCAGATACGCAGTATTTT.

The rearrangement uses TRBV5-5 and TRBJ1-2; maybe TRBD1 (5 bases). Germline loops: CDR1 SGHKS, CDR2 YYEKEE (reference sequence). The length of the CDR3 is 13 residues. Trimming removed 2 bases from V and 1 base from J, with 6 bases in between. The CDR3 spells CASSLDSNYGYTF. The CDR3 nucleotides read TGTGCCAGCAGCTTAGACAGTAACTATGGCTACACCTTC. Supplemented by reference TRBV5-5 and TRBJ1-2, the full variable domain reads DAGVTQSPTHLIKTRGQQVTLRCSPISGHKSVSWYQQVLGQGPQFIFQYYEKEERGRGNFPDRFSARQFPNYSSELNVNALLLGDSALYLCASSLDSNYGYTFGSGTRLTVV.

The chain employs TRBV2 and TRBJ1-1; D uncertain. Germline V gene lookup returns CDR1 SNHLY and CDR2 FYNNEI. The CDR3 consists of 13 residues. Trimming shortened V by 5 bases and J by 8 bases, and 15 bases separated the two germline ends. The CDR3 coding sequence is TGTGCCAGCAGTCTCCTCTTCTCCGGGGAAGCTTTCTTT. This translates into CASSLLFSGEAFF.

This chain uses TRBV5-4 with TRBJ2-2; TRBD1 agrees at 8 bases. Unmatched junction bases numbered 5, after V lost 0 bases and J lost 7 bases. CDR3 length: 15 residues. The germline V gene encodes CDR1 SGHNT and CDR2 YYREEE (reference sequence). CDR3: CASSLGDRKDGELFF. CDR3 nucleotide sequence: TGTGCCAGCAGCTTGGGGGACAGGAAGGACGGGGAGCTGTTTTTT.

Only one count was recorded for this clone. The rearrangement links TRBV30 to TRBJ2-6; D is undetermined. The V end lost 3 bases, the J end lost 2 bases, and 11 bases lay between the germline ends. The CDR3 covers 15 residues. Germline CDR1 reads GTSNPN; CDR2 reads SVGIG (reference sequence). This chain's CDR3 is CAWRGGEAGANVLTF. In nucleotides, the CDR3 is TGTGCCTGGAGAGGTGGGGAAGCTGGGGCCAACGTCCTGACTTTC.

The chain has TRBV6-5 and TRBJ2-7; TRBD1 agrees at 8 bases. The CDR3 is 14 residues long. Trimming took 4 bases from V and 2 from J; bases not matched to a gene: 4. Germline CDR1 and CDR2: MNHEY and SVGAGI. CDR3 amino acids: CASSSYRGTYEQYF. The DNA of the CDR3 is TGTGCCAGCAGTTCGTACAGGGGGACCTACGAGCAGTACTTC.

The V and J genes are TRBV6-5 and TRBJ1-2; 8 nucleotides align to TRBD1. CDR1 and CDR2 from the germline V gene are MNHEY and SVGAGI. The length of the CDR3 is 11 residues. With 8 bases clipped from V and 9 bases from J, the junction kept 5 bases outside the gene matches. The CDR3 DNA follows: TGTGCCAGCCAGGGGGCTCTGAGCTACACCTTC. Protein sequence: CASQGALSYTF.

The chain joins TRBV23-1 to TRBJ1-1; 7 bases are a match to TRBD1. TRBV23-1 is recorded as an ORF, its role being uncertain. The CDR3 consists of 17 residues. The trim removed 3 bases at V and 1 base at J, leaving 11 bases unmatched. CDR3 in amino acids: CASSHPGGGIANTEAFF. As DNA, the CDR3 is TGCGCCAGCAGTCACCCAGGGGGAGGGATAGCGAACACTGAAGCTTTCTTT.

The chain has TRBV5-1 and TRBJ2-1, with D possibly TRBD2 on 6 matching bases. Germline loops: CDR1 SGHRS, CDR2 YFSETQ. The CDR3 has 17 amino acids. Trimming cost V 0 bases and J 3 bases, with 16 bases left between them. This CDR3 reads CASSLGGASALYNEQFF. CDR3 nucleotides: TGCGCCAGCAGCTTGGGAGGCGCTAGCGCGCTCTACAATGAGCAGTTCTTC.

The CDR3 is CASKGGETQYF. The CDR3 DNA follows: TGTGCCAGTAAGGGGGGGGAGACCCAGTACTTC. The V and J genes are TRBV19 and TRBJ2-5; TRBD2 might be the D (7 bases). The length of the CDR3 is 11 residues. V lost 7 bases to trimming and J lost 5 bases, with 8 bases between them. The V gene's germline CDR1 is LNHDA and CDR2 SQIVND (reference sequence).

CDR3 sequence reads: CASTLGRANTEAFF. DNA of the CDR3: TGTGCCAGCACCCTTGGGCGGGCTAACACTGAAGCTTTCTTT. V and J are TRBV5-6 and TRBJ1-1; D is undetermined. Trimming left V 6 bases short and J 2 bases short, with 14 bases between. Germline V gives CDR1 SGHDT, CDR2 YYEEEE. The CDR3 is 14 residues long.

The V call is TRBV19, the J call TRBJ2-5; 10 bases align to TRBD2. The length of the CDR3 is 17 residues. Trimming at V came to 3 bases and at J to 0 bases, leaving 7 bases not matched to a gene. CDR1 is LNHDA, CDR2 SQIVND, per germline (reference sequence). The CDR3 here is CASSMIGTSDYQETQYF. The CDR3 nucleotides read TGTGCCAGTAGTATGATAGGGACTAGCGATTACCAAGAGACCCAGTACTTC.

This clone occurred a few times. The rearrangement links TRBV2 to TRBJ1-1; D uncertain. Germline loops: CDR1 SNHLY, CDR2 FYNNEI. V lost 2 bases and J 5 bases, leaving 12 bases between the germline ends. The CDR3 extends over 14 amino acids. The CDR3 coding sequence is TGTGCCAGCAGTGAACTCCGGATGGGTACTGAAGCTTTCTTT. Translating it yields CASSELRMGTEAFF.

The chain joins TRBV19 to TRBJ1-2; TRBD1 might be the D (6 bases). Per the germline V gene, CDR1 is LNHDA and CDR2 is SQIVND (reference sequence). V lost 7 bases and J 4 bases, leaving 13 bases between the germline ends. The length of the CDR3 is 13 residues. The chain's CDR3 is CASTQKDSYGYTF. In nucleotides, the CDR3 is TGTGCCAGTACCCAGAAGGACAGCTATGGCTACACCTTC.

This chain joins TRBV6-1 and TRBJ2-3, with 8 bases that match TRBD1. The J segment lost 4 bases and the V segment lost 6 bases, leaving 6 bases of the junction unmatched. The CDR3 contains 14 residues. In germline, CDR1 is MNHNS, CDR2 SASEGT. CDR3 sequence: CASRARGRSDTQYF. The CDR3 DNA is TGTGCCAGCAGGGCCAGGGGGCGGTCAGATACGCAGTATTTT.

The chain carries TRBV29-1 and TRBJ2-5; tentatively, D is TRBD1 (5 bases). V lost 7 bases and J lost 2, with 26 bases in between. Germline V gives CDR1 SQVTM, CDR2 ANQGSEA. CDR3 size: 17 residues. CDR3 coding DNA: TGCAGCGCAGCGTTCGGCGGCAGGGCACCACGTCAAGAGACCCAGTACTTC. Protein product: CSAAFGGRAPRQETQYF.

The chain carries TRBV7-8 and TRBJ2-4; tentatively, D is TRBD1 (6 bases). V lost 5 bases and J lost 2, with 13 bases in between. The germline V gene has CDR1 SGHVS and CDR2 FQNEAQ. The CDR3 length is 15 residues. CDR3 nucleotide sequence: TGTGCCAGCAGCCCCGCCGGGACAACCAAAAACATTCAGTACTTC. It translates to CASSPAGTTKNIQYF.

The chain has TRBV29-1 and TRBJ1-2, with no clear D. Germline CDR1 reads SQVTM; CDR2 reads ANQGSEA. V was trimmed by 0 bases and J by 4 bases, leaving 9 bases between them. This CDR3 is 13 amino acids long. The CDR3 loop is CSVEDWPIYGYTF. The CDR3 coding sequence is TGCAGCGTTGAAGACTGGCCGATCTATGGCTACACCTTC.